Following are 31 T cell receptor beta chains from one sample sequenced in a study of T cell changes during pregnancy in multiple sclerosis. Only in-frame clones appear in the TCRdb table, and some are missing; sequencing was by immunoSEQ multiplex PCR. The data contain tens of thousands of clones, roughly nine tenths of them singletons. The input for sequencing was CD4+ T cells from peripheral blood mononuclear cells, taken in the second trimester of pregnancy. The receptors originated from a female donor with multiple sclerosis, enrolled in a pregnancy study.

This clone was detected a few times. The chain uses TRBV7-8 and TRBJ2-7; D perhaps matches TRBD1 (6 bases). This CDR3 has 14 residues. Trimming stripped 5 bases from V and 7 bases from J, with 18 bases between. The germline V gene has CDR1 SGHVS and CDR2 FQNEAQ. The chain's CDR3 is CASSPWGPLGEQYF. CDR3 bases: TGTGCCAGCAGCCCATGGGGGCCTTTGGGTGAGCAGTACTTC. Complete variable domain (other parts from reference TRBV7-8 and TRBJ2-7): GAGVSQSPRYKVAKRGQDVALRCDPISGHVSLFWYQQALGQGPEFLTYFQNEAQLDKSGLPSDRFFAERPEGSVSTLKIQRTQQEDSAVYLCASSPWGPLGEQYFGPGTRLTVT.

J is TRBJ2-7 and V is TRBV5-5, with D uncertain. From germline, CDR1 is SGHKS and CDR2 YYEKEE (reference sequence). V shed 0 bases and J shed 2 bases, with 6 bases lying between them. CDR3 length equals 13 residues. The CDR3 DNA follows: TGTGCCAGCAGCTTGGGACTTACCTACGAGCAGTACTTC. Translation gives CASSLGLTYEQYF.

The chain employs TRBV2 and TRBJ2-7; tentative D call: TRBD1 (6 bases). V was trimmed by 8 bases and J by 6 bases, leaving 17 bases between them. CDR1 and CDR2 from the germline V gene are SNHLY and FYNNEI. This CDR3 region has 13 residues. CDR3 in DNA: TGTGCCAGCCACCAAACAGGGCCCTCCGAGCAGTACTTC. Translating gives CASHQTGPSEQYF.

CDR3 in amino acids: CASSLIWIGGTYNEQFF. CDR3 DNA sequence: TGTGCCAGCAGCTTAATTTGGATCGGGGGAACCTACAATGAGCAGTTCTTC. V usage is TRBV7-9 and J usage is TRBJ2-1; TRBD2 might be the D (6 bases). With 2 bases removed from V and 2 bases from J, the gap between germline ends came to 16 bases. CDR1 SEHNR and CDR2 FQNEAQ come from the germline V gene (reference sequence). The CDR3 contains 17 residues.

The chain has TRBV4-3 and TRBJ1-6; possible D gene TRBD1, 5 bases. The germline gives CDR1 LGHNA, CDR2 YSLEER. V was clipped by 0 bases and J by 10 bases, with 13 bases between them. CDR3 length: 15 amino acids. The CDR3 coding sequence is TGCGCCAGCAGCCAAGATCCAGGAGGGGAATCACCCCTCCACTTT. Residues: CASSQDPGGESPLHF.

The CDR3 sequence: CASIRTGTYEQYF. CDR3 nucleotides: TGTGCCAGCATCAGGACAGGGACCTACGAGCAGTACTTC. The rearrangement links TRBV6-1 to TRBJ2-7, with 8 bases aligning to TRBD1. Germline CDR1 is MNHNS and CDR2 is SASEGT. V gave up 7 bases and J gave up 2 bases; unmatched junction bases: 4. This CDR3 is 13 amino acids long.

This clone was counted once. The chain couples TRBV7-2 to TRBJ2-7, with 8 bases aligning to TRBD1. Germline CDR1 reads SGHTA; CDR2 reads FQGNSA. The CDR3 has 15 residues. The V gene end was trimmed by 5 bases and the J gene end by 3 bases; junction bases not matched to a gene: 9. CDR3 loop: CASSPRTGKSYEQYF. CDR3 bases: TGTGCCAGCAGCCCCAGGACAGGGAAGAGCTACGAGCAGTACTTC.

This clone was found a few times. This sequence joins TRBV2 and TRBJ1-1, with D possibly TRBD1 on 5 matching bases. The germline V gene encodes CDR1 SNHLY and CDR2 FYNNEI. The CDR3 is 13 residues long. The germline V and J ends were trimmed by 6 bases and 3 bases, with 11 bases remaining between them. The CDR3 coding sequence is TGTGCCAGCAGGACAGAAAGTCACACTGAAGCTTTCTTT. Encoded protein: CASRTESHTEAFF.

The chain recombines TRBV5-1 with TRBJ2-7, with D possibly being TRBD2 (6 bases). Germline V lookup: CDR1 SGHRS, CDR2 YFSETQ. Trimming left V 0 bases short and J 4 bases short, with 11 bases between. The CDR3 covers 14 residues. This CDR3 is CASSLAWGTYEQYF. The CDR3 DNA follows: TGCGCCAGCAGCTTGGCCTGGGGGACTTACGAGCAGTACTTC.

This clone was found a few times. The chain is built from TRBV6-1 and TRBJ2-7; the match to TRBD1 covers 8 bases. The CDR3 sequence is 14 residues long. From germline, CDR1 is MNHNS and CDR2 SASEGT. V lost 3 bases and J lost 4; bases outside the gene matches: 5. The CDR3 sequence: CASSEGGQAYEQYF. In nucleotides, the CDR3 is TGTGCCAGCAGTGAGGGGGGACAGGCGTACGAGCAGTACTTC.

The chain employs TRBV13 and TRBJ1-1; 9 nucleotides align to TRBD1. Germline V CDR1 and CDR2: PRHDT, FYEKMQ (reference sequence). Trimming at V came to 3 bases and at J to 5 bases, leaving 4 bases not matched to a gene. This CDR3 has 14 residues. CDR3 amino acids: CASSFRQGGTEAFF. CDR3 DNA: TGTGCCAGCAGCTTCCGACAGGGGGGGACTGAAGCTTTCTTT.

The chain couples TRBV30 to TRBJ2-5, with D perhaps matching TRBD2 (7 bases). The CDR3 extends over 14 amino acids. The V and J ends lost 5 bases and 1 base respectively, with 14 bases between them. Germline CDR1 and CDR2: GTSNPN and SVGIG (reference sequence). The CDR3 sequence is CAWEGGAPQETQYF. The DNA for the CDR3 is TGTGCCTGGGAGGGGGGGGCCCCCCAAGAGACCCAGTACTTC.

The chain combines TRBV4-2 with TRBJ2-5, with a possible D match to TRBD1 (6 bases). The CDR3 is 12 residues long. Germline loops: CDR1 LGHNA, CDR2 YNFKEQ. V was shortened by 5 bases and J by 4 bases, with 8 bases between the two germline ends. The chain's CDR3 is CASSIQGETQYF. In DNA form, the CDR3 reads TGTGCCAGCAGCATACAGGGAGAGACCCAGTACTTC.

The chain combines TRBV11-2 with TRBJ1-1, with 10 nucleotides matching TRBD1. The CDR3 is made up of 19 amino acids. Germline V gene sequence: CDR1 SGHAT, CDR2 FQNNGV. V lost 5 bases, J lost 1 base, and 16 bases stayed unmatched. The CDR3 is CASSQTKAGTGVPNTEAFF. In DNA form, the CDR3 reads TGTGCCAGCAGCCAAACAAAAGCCGGGACAGGGGTTCCGAACACTGAAGCTTTCTTT.

The CDR3 loop reads CASSLASGKAYEQYF. The CDR3 DNA reads as TGTGCCAGCAGCTTAGCTTCAGGAAAAGCCTACGAGCAGTACTTC. The rearrangement links TRBV7-9 to TRBJ2-7; D unclear. Trimming removed 0 bases at V and 2 bases at J, with 11 bases between. The CDR3 loop spans 15 amino acids. Germline V lookup: CDR1 SEHNR, CDR2 FQNEAQ (reference sequence).

The CDR3 sequence is CASSVAGHQGYEQFF. CDR3 nucleotides: TGTGCCAGCAGCGTAGCCGGACACCAAGGGTATGAGCAGTTCTTC. The V and J genes are TRBV9 and TRBJ2-1, with D tentatively TRBD1 (5 bases). The CDR3 is made up of 15 amino acids. V shed 0 bases and J shed 8 bases, with 15 bases lying between them. Germline loops: CDR1 SGDLS, CDR2 YYNGEE.

The chain employs TRBV6-6 and TRBJ1-6; no clear D gene. Trimming took off 6 bases at V and 7 bases at J, with 13 bases between the two ends. CDR3 size: 14 residues. Germline loops: CDR1 MNHNY, CDR2 SVGAGI (reference sequence). CDR3 sequence: CASRPDGSNSPLHF. In DNA, the CDR3 is TGTGCCAGCAGACCAGACGGGTCAAATTCACCCCTCCACTTT.

This chain joins TRBV29-1 and TRBJ2-1, with a possible D match to TRBD1 (6 bases). CDR1 is SQVTM, CDR2 ANQGSEA, per germline. The CDR3 has 14 amino acids. Deletions cut 0 bases from V and 2 bases from J, with 8 bases between. The CDR3 reads CSVEDHRAYNEQFF. The CDR3 DNA is TGCAGCGTTGAAGATCACAGGGCCTACAATGAGCAGTTCTTC.

This sequence joins TRBV5-5 and TRBJ2-1; the match to TRBD1 covers 7 bases. The germline V gene encodes CDR1 SGHKS and CDR2 YYEKEE (reference sequence). With V trimmed by 4 bases and J by 0 bases, 10 bases remained unmatched. This CDR3 region has 17 residues. The CDR3: CASSVNRGLSSYNEQFF. The DNA of the CDR3 is TGTGCCAGCAGCGTAAACAGGGGTCTTAGCTCCTACAATGAGCAGTTCTTC. The whole variable domain, remainder taken from reference TRBV5-5 and TRBJ2-1, is DAGVTQSPTHLIKTRGQQVTLRCSPISGHKSVSWYQQVLGQGPQFIFQYYEKEERGRGNFPDRFSARQFPNYSSELNVNALLLGDSALYLCASSVNRGLSSYNEQFFGPGTRLTVL.

The rearrangement joins TRBV7-2 to TRBJ1-2, with 7 bases identical to TRBD1. The CDR3 is 16 residues long. J was trimmed by 5 bases and V by 7 bases; bases with no gene match: 16. Germline V CDR1 and CDR2: SGHTA, FQGNSA. The CDR3 nucleotides are TGTGCCAGCAACCCCAAAGCCCCCGGGACAGAGTATGGCTACACCTTC. It specifies CASNPKAPGTEYGYTF.

DNA for the CDR3: TGTGCCAGCACCTTAGGGACAGGTTCCTACGAGCAGTACTTC. It yields the protein CASTLGTGSYEQYF. The chain joins TRBV6-1 to TRBJ2-7; TRBD1 agrees at 8 bases. In germline, CDR1 is MNHNS, CDR2 SASEGT. The ends lost 7 bases at V and 1 base at J; junction bases unmatched: 6. This CDR3 comprises 14 residues.

V is TRBV7-2 and J is TRBJ2-7, with D maybe TRBD1 (5 bases). Germline lookup yields CDR1 SGHTA and CDR2 FQGNSA. Trimming stripped 1 base from V and 0 bases from J, with 10 bases between. The CDR3 is 15 amino acids. The CDR3: CASSLGHQGSYEQYF. The CDR3 DNA reads TGTGCCAGCAGCTTAGGACACCAGGGCTCCTACGAGCAGTACTTC.

This clone was recorded once. This rearrangement joins TRBV6-5 to TRBJ2-2, with TRBD2 matching over 7 bases. CDR1 is MNHEY, CDR2 SVGAGI, per germline. The junction had 8 bases not matched to a gene; V was cut back by 8 bases and J by 8 bases. This CDR3 contains 13 residues. The CDR3 here is CASPLRGGGELFF. CDR3 nucleotide sequence: TGTGCCAGCCCTCTCCGGGGAGGGGGGGAGCTGTTTTTT.

A few counts support this clone. The CDR3 is CASSFHIYPNSPLHF. CDR3 nucleotide sequence: TGTGCCAGCAGTTTTCATATCTATCCGAATTCACCCCTCCACTTT. This chain joins TRBV6-5 and TRBJ1-6; D is unresolved. Germline V lookup: CDR1 MNHEY, CDR2 SVGAGI. This CDR3 is built from 15 residues. Between the trimmed V and J ends, which lost 4 bases and 7 bases, there was a span of 14 bases.

The J gene is TRBJ1-6, the V gene TRBV7-2; 9 bases fit TRBD1. Germline V gene data show CDR1 as SGHTA and CDR2 as FQGNSA. The length of the CDR3 is 17 residues. Trimming took 5 bases from V and 8 from J; bases not matched to a gene: 13. CDR3 sequence reads: CASSPNSGTGWYSPLHF. CDR3 sequence (DNA): TGTGCCAGCAGCCCGAACTCCGGGACAGGGTGGTATTCACCCCTCCACTTT.

This clone was seen more than once but under ten times. The CDR3 DNA is TGCAGTGCTAGAGATCTTGGCAAACTGTTTTTT. It yields the protein CSARDLGKLFF. This chain joins TRBV20-1 and TRBJ1-4; D not resolved. The germline V and J ends were trimmed by 0 bases and 11 bases, with 7 bases remaining between them. In germline, CDR1 is DFQATT, CDR2 SNEGSKA (reference sequence). The CDR3 spans 11 residues.

The chain employs TRBV7-8 and TRBJ1-2; TRBD1 matches at 7 bases. V lost 4 bases and J lost 8; bases outside the gene matches: 10. Germline CDR1 SGHVS, CDR2 FQNEAQ. The CDR3 runs 14 residues. CDR3 protein: CASSYLRTGRGYTF. The CDR3, as DNA: TGTGCCAGCAGCTACCTACGGACAGGACGAGGCTACACCTTC.

Points on this clone: One junction end does not reproduce the germline sequence, and a read error may be involved. The chain couples TRBV9 to TRBJ1-2; unclear D gene. The CDR3 sequence is 14 residues long. Germline V gene lookup returns CDR1 SGDLS and CDR2 YYNGEE. CDR3: CAGSVVGGNYGYTF. The CDR3 bases are TGTGCCGGCAGCGTAGTGGGAGGCAACTATGGCTACACCTTC. Based on the CDR3 plus reference TRBV9 and TRBJ1-2, the full variable domain is DSGVTQTPKHLITATGQRVTLRCSPRSGDLSVYWYQQSLDQGLQFLIQYYNGEERAKGNILERFSAQQFPDLHSELNLSSLELGDSALYFCAGSVVGGNYGYTFGSGTRLTVV.

Written as DNA, the CDR3 is TGTGCCAGCAGCTTTCGGTCGAACGACAATGAGCAGTTCTTC. Amino acids: CASSFRSNDNEQFF. This rearrangement joins TRBV13 to TRBJ2-1; D unresolved. The CDR3 has 14 residues. The ends were cut back, 3 bases at V and 5 bases at J, with 11 bases in the middle. Germline-derived CDR1 and CDR2 are PRHDT and FYEKMQ (reference sequence).

V gene TRBV5-4 combines with J gene TRBJ2-3; 9 bases map to TRBD1. In germline, CDR1 is SGHNT, CDR2 YYREEE (reference sequence). The CDR3 length is 14 residues. V lost 2 bases to trimming and J lost 4 bases; unmatched junction nucleotides: 2. The chain's CDR3 is CASSLQGAADTQYF. Written as DNA, the CDR3 is TGTGCCAGCAGCTTACAGGGGGCGGCAGATACGCAGTATTTT.

The V gene is TRBV2, the J gene TRBJ1-6; 8 bases match TRBD1. With V trimmed by 2 bases and J by 6 bases, 3 bases remained unmatched. CDR1 and CDR2 (germline): SNHLY, FYNNEI. The CDR3 is 15 residues long. The CDR3, as DNA: TGTGCCAGCAGTGAACTACAGGGGGGTAATTCACCCCTCCACTTT. Amino acid sequence: CASSELQGGNSPLHF.